This is a list of T cell receptor beta chains from one sample in a study of blood T cell repertoires in COVID-19. Produced via immunoSEQ multiplex PCR; TCRdb's table is partial and in-frame only. The table lists about 53,000 clones, about four fifths of them singletons. Sequencing was carried out using peripheral blood. Receptors originate from a woman older than 75 with COVID-19, enrolled during active disease. Each CDR3 is given with its conserved first and last residue. A D gene is named only where the DNA matches it firmly. The size of a clone is reported for some rows only, either as once, few or many, or as a class for expanded clones.

J gene	D gene	clone size	V gene	CDR3 DNA	CDR3 protein
TRBJ1-2	TRBD1	.	TRBV12-3/TRBV12-4	TGTGCCAGCAGTTTGGGACAGACCTATGGCTACACCTTC	CASSLGQTYGYTF
TRBJ2-2	TRBD2	.	TRBV27	TGTGCCAGCAGTTTATCGGAAGCGGGAGTTTCCGGGGAGCTGTTTTTT	CASSLSEAGVSGELFF
TRBJ2-4	.	.	TRBV2	TGTGCCAGCAGTATAATAGCCAAAAACATTCAGTACTTC	CASSIIAKNIQYF
TRBJ2-3	.	few	TRBV27	TGTGCCAGCAGTCCCCTCGGGTACCCCAGCACAGATACGCAGTATTTT	CASSPLGYPSTDTQYF
TRBJ2-1	.	.	TRBV5-1	TGCGCCAGCAGGGAGGAGTACAATGAGCAGTTCTTC	CASREEYNEQFF
TRBJ2-3	TRBD2	few	TRBV4-1	TGCGCCAGCAGCCAAGCGGGGGGTGCAGATACGCAGTATTTT	CASSQAGGADTQYF
TRBJ2-7	TRBD2	.	TRBV6-6	TGTGCCAGCAGAGTTAGCGGGAGCTCCTACGAGCAGTACTTC	CASRVSGSSYEQYF
TRBJ2-5	TRBD2	.	TRBV9	TGTGCCAGCAGCGCCCCTAGCGGGAGTACAGAGACCCAGTACTTC	CASSAPSGSTETQYF
TRBJ2-6	.	.	TRBV6-5	TGTGCCAGCAGTCTACAGGTCTCTGGGGCCAACGTCCTGACTTTC	CASSLQVSGANVLTF
TRBJ2-3	TRBD2	.	TRBV11-2	TGTGCCAGCAGCTTCCAACTAGCGGGAGCCTCAGATACGCAGTATTTT	CASSFQLAGASDTQYF
TRBJ1-2	.	.	TRBV6-5	TGTGCCAGCGGACTCATCTATGGCTACACCTTC	CASGLIYGYTF
TRBJ2-7	.	once	TRBV5-1	TGCGCCAGCAGCATCCGGGATCAAGGCTACGAGCAGTACTTC	CASSIRDQGYEQYF
TRBJ2-5	.	.	TRBV2	TGTGCCAGCAGTGAAAGGTCGGGGGTAGGAGAGACCCAGTACTTC	CASSERSGVGETQYF
TRBJ1-6	TRBD1	.	TRBV6-5	TGTGCCAGCAGCAGGGACAGATCCTATAATTCACCCCTCCACTTT	CASSRDRSYNSPLHF
TRBJ2-5	.	.	TRBV11-3	TGTGCCAGCAGCTTAGGTTCCAACCAAGAGACCCAGTACTTC	CASSLGSNQETQYF
TRBJ2-1	.	few	TRBV2	TGTGCCAGCAGTGGGCAAAACAATGAGCAGTTCTTC	CASSGQNNEQFF
TRBJ2-2	TRBD2	.	TRBV30	TGTGCCTGGAGTGTACTTAGCGGGAGGGGGGAGCTGTTTTTT	CAWSVLSGRGELFF
TRBJ2-1	TRBD1	once	TRBV18	TGTGCCAGCTCACCACCAGGACAGGGCGGCAATGAGCAGTTCTTC	CASSPPGQGGNEQFF
TRBJ2-7	TRBD2	.	TRBV5-1	TGCGCCAGCAGCTTGGTGGGAGCGGGAGGGCCCTACGAGCAGTACTTC	CASSLVGAGGPYEQYF
TRBJ2-1	.	.	TRBV6-5	TGTGCCAGCAGTTACGGCCAGGGCCTAGAGAATGAGCAGTTCTTC	CASSYGQGLENEQFF